These T cell receptor beta chains were read from a single sample in a study of beta chain features in type 1 diabetes. Using immunoSEQ multiplex PCR, the repertoire was profiled, and TCRdb retains in-frame clones only, with some absent. The data show about 240,000 clones, 25% to 35% seen once. The sample was central memory CD4+ T cells from blood. The receptors shown here come from a man aged 30 to 39 in good health. Each CDR3 is given with its conserved first and last residue. The order of the fields is V gene, clone size, J gene, D gene, CDR3 DNA, CDR3 protein. The D gene is left open where the match is weak. Some rows mark clone size as missing; the rest say once, few, many or name a class of expanded clone.

TRBV30,many,TRBJ2-1,TRBD2,TGTGCCTGGAGTAAAGGGAGCGGGAGGAGCGATGAGCAGTTCTTC,CAWSKGSGRSDEQFF
TRBV28,few,TRBJ1-5,NA,TGTGCCAGCAGTCCCTTGTATAGCAATCAGCCCCAGCATTTT,CASSPLYSNQPQHF
TRBV19,NA,TRBJ1-2,NA,TGTGCCAGTAGTATAGAGGCAGGCTATGGCTACACCTTC,CASSIEAGYGYTF
TRBV28,many,TRBJ2-3,NA,TGTGCCAGCAGTCCCTCCGTGAACCAGTATTTT,CASSPSVNQYF
TRBV30,many,TRBJ2-5,NA,TGTGCCTGGAGTGTACGACCCCAAGAGACCCAGTACTTC,CAWSVRPQETQYF
TRBV2,NA,TRBJ2-2,NA,TGTGCCAGCAGGGGCAACGCGAACACCGGGGAGCTGTTTTTT,CASRGNANTGELFF
TRBV30,NA,TRBJ1-2,NA,TGTGCCTGGGAAGAGTATGGCTACACCTTC,CAWEEYGYTF
TRBV2,NA,TRBJ2-3,NA,TGTGCCAGCAGTGTACAGGGGGGGGATACGCAGTATTTT,CASSVQGGDTQYF
TRBV12-5,NA,TRBJ2-5,NA,TGTGCTAGTGTACGGGACGGCCAAGAGACCCAGTACTTC,CASVRDGQETQYF
TRBV11-2,few,TRBJ1-5,NA,TGTGCCAGCAGCTTAGGTGGGCAGAACAATCAGCCCCAGCATTTT,CASSLGGQNNQPQHF